The entry below gives a single T cell receptor (beta chain) sequence along with its context. The entry originates in a study of blood T cell repertoires in COVID-19. Across the whole study: There were acute and convalescent COVID-19 samples, and they came from the United States, Italy and Spain. The analysed material was cDNA or gDNA that came from T cells, B-cell-depleted T cells, or PBMCs.

Methods used by the authors: Reference gene primer amplification yielded estimated nucleated cell counts. The method was immunoSEQ multiplex PCR; TCRdb's version includes in-frame clones alone and lacks a portion of them. V and J calls and clone size are as listed in that table; D and trimming were resolved from the DNA. Of 250,000 to 300,000 clones detected, roughly 85% appear once; the ten largest clones hold 3.5% to 5.5%. CDR3 size: 16 residues. Germline CDR1 LNHDA, CDR2 SQIVND (reference sequence). J gave up 0 bases and V 6 bases, and 8 bases lay outside the gene matches. The sequence came from a man in his 60s who had recovered from COVID-19. Sample: peripheral blood. The rearrangement links TRBV19 to TRBJ2-1, with 7 bases that match TRBD2. The CDR3 spells CASSNAGGSSYNEQFF. CDR3 bases: TGTGCCAGTAGCAATGCCGGGGGGAGCTCCTACAATGAGCAGTTCTTC. Full variable domain (remainder filled in from reference TRBV19 and TRBJ2-1): DGGITQSPKYLFRKEGQNVTLSCEQNLNHDAMYWYRQDPGQGLRLIYYSQIVNDFQKGDIAEGYSVSREKKESFPLTVTSAQKNPTAFYLCASSNAGGSSYNEQFFGPGTRLTVL.